The TCR beta chain described here comes from a study of radiation and T cells in renal cell carcinoma. The study, taken as a whole, reports: Pretreatment tumor biopsies were lacking, so baseline clonotypes are unknown.

Per the germline V gene, CDR1 is MNHEY and CDR2 is SMNVEV (reference sequence). The length of the CDR3 is 12 residues. V dropped 4 bases and J dropped 9 bases, with 10 bases sitting between them. Turning to this clone: Its specificity is not known.

The method was immunoSEQ multiplex PCR; TCRdb's version includes in-frame clones alone and lacks a portion of them. Here the sample spans just over 95,000 clones, about 79% being singletons. The time point denotes: blood 4 weeks post-SBRT, at nephrectomy. Noted treatment: 15 Gy SBRT to primary tumor, nephrectomy 4 weeks later. Nephrectomy followed 15 Gy stereotactic body radiation by 4 weeks. Radiation-treated patients gave blood at baseline, week 2 and week 4. The patient's renal cell carcinoma had clear cell pathology. The TCR was taken from a man aged 55 to 70 with renal cell carcinoma. Sequenced here: blood, sampled from a patient whose treatment included radiotherapy and nephrectomy. V and J are TRBV27 and TRBJ2-1; D is uncertain. The CDR3 reads CASSSPLSEQFF. The CDR3 DNA follows: TGTGCCAGCAGTTCTCCCTTGAGTGAGCAGTTCTTC.